A selection of T cell receptor beta chains follows, all from one sample in a study of blood T cell repertoires in COVID-19. TCRdb keeps only in-frame clones here, not all; method: immunoSEQ multiplex PCR. The sample contains about 53,000 clones, about 77% of which appear only once. The sample was peripheral blood. These receptors were taken from a man aged 65 to 85 with active or convalescent COVID-19. Each CDR3 is given with its conserved first and last residue. D genes are given only for firm matches. The listing skips clone size in some rows; elsewhere it reads once, few, many or a size class.

cdr3_aa cdr3_nt d_call cdr3_length j_call clone_size v_call
CASSLVGAQNTEAFF TGCGCCAGCAGCTTGGTTGGGGCACAAAACACTGAAGCTTTCTTT - 15 TRBJ1-1 - TRBV5-1
CASSTRTANYGYTF TGCGCCAGCAGCACCAGGACAGCGAACTATGGCTACACCTTC - 14 TRBJ1-2 - TRBV5-1
CASSPLGGVYNEQFF TGCGCCAGCAGCCCCCTAGGGGGGGTATACAATGAGCAGTTCTTC - 15 TRBJ2-1 - TRBV4-1
CASSQRPGCQETQYF TGCGCCAGCAGTCAACGGCCGGGTTGCCAAGAGACCCAGTACTTC - 15 TRBJ2-5 - TRBV23-1
CASSLFTGSEQFF TGTGCCAGCAGTCTATTCACTGGTAGTGAGCAGTTCTTC - 13 TRBJ2-1 few TRBV12-3/TRBV12-4
CASSLEGVIGYTF TGTGCCAGCAGCTTAGAGGGGGTCATCGGCTACACCTTC - 13 TRBJ1-2 - TRBV7-2
CSADSVQGGEAFF TGCAGCGCCGACTCAGTCCAGGGAGGTGAAGCTTTCTTT - 13 TRBJ1-1 - TRBV29-1
CASSSGYYGYTF TGTGCCAGCAGCTCAGGGTACTATGGCTACACCTTC - 12 TRBJ1-2 few TRBV7-9
CASSYSPVDNEQFF TGTGCCAGCAGTTACTCCCCGGTGGACAATGAGCAGTTCTTC - 14 TRBJ2-1 - TRBV6-2/TRBV6-3
CASSTGGDSYNEQFF TGTGCCAGTAGCACAGGGGGGGACTCCTACAATGAGCAGTTCTTC - 15 TRBJ2-1 few TRBV19
CASSQQGLAKNIQYF TGTGCCAGCAGCCAGCAGGGCCTAGCCAAAAACATTCAGTACTTC - 15 TRBJ2-4 - TRBV5-6
CATSDWTGMVETQYF TGTGCCACCAGTGATTGGACAGGTATGGTGGAGACCCAGTACTTC TRBD1 15 TRBJ2-5 - TRBV24-1
CASSYSSGGMGSIQYF TGTGCCAGCAGTTACTCGTCTGGGGGGATGGGATCCATTCAGTACTTC - 16 TRBJ2-4 - TRBV6-5
CASRGRGPTGELFF TGTGCCAGCAGAGGGCGGGGCCCCACCGGGGAGCTGTTTTTT - 14 TRBJ2-2 - TRBV2
CATSKDRETIIYGYTF TGTGCCACCAGTAAAGACAGGGAAACGATAATCTATGGCTACACCTTC TRBD1 16 TRBJ1-2 - TRBV24-1
CSATGETQYF TGCAGTGCTACCGGGGAGACCCAGTACTTC - 10 TRBJ2-5 - TRBV20-1
CASSYMDRTEAFF TGTGCCAGCAGTTACATGGACAGGACTGAAGCTTTCTTT TRBD1 13 TRBJ1-1 - TRBV6-5